A single sample gave rise to the 4 T cell receptor beta chains below, sequenced in a study of blood T cell repertoires in COVID-19. Profiling relied on immunoSEQ multiplex PCR, and the TCRdb table lists in-frame clones only, not all of them. The data contain about half a million clones, approximately 90% of them seen just once; the ten biggest clones take up under 9.5%. The sequenced sample consisted of PBMCs or T cells enriched from blood (not recorded which). The receptors stem from a woman between 55 and 75 years old who had recovered from COVID-19.

This clone has only a few counts. The V and J genes are TRBV13 and TRBJ1-1; 7 nucleotides align to TRBD1. This CDR3 spans 18 amino acids. The germline CDR1 and CDR2 sequences are PRHDT and FYEKMQ (reference sequence). V lost 1 base and J lost 1; bases outside the gene matches: 12. The CDR3 sequence is CASSLEAAGTERNTEAFF. CDR3 in DNA: TGTGCCAGCAGCTTAGAGGCGGCGGGGACAGAACGGAACACTGAAGCTTTCTTT. The complete variable domain, with remaining parts taken from reference TRBV13 and TRBJ1-1, reads AAGVIQSPRHLIKEKRETATLKCYPIPRHDTVYWYQQGPGQDPQFLISFYEKMQSDKGSIPDRFSAQQFSDYHSELNMSSLELGDSALYFCASSLEAAGTERNTEAFFGQGTRLTVV.

The CDR3 coding sequence is TGTGCCAGCAGTCCGACAGGGAGCTATGGCTACACCTTC. Its protein is CASSPTGSYGYTF. The gene calls are TRBV27 and TRBJ1-2; 7 nucleotides align to TRBD1. With 5 bases clipped from V and 4 bases from J, the junction kept 4 bases outside the gene matches. The CDR3 totals 13 residues. Germline V lookup: CDR1 MNHEY, CDR2 SMNVEV (reference sequence).

V gene TRBV6-6 combines with J gene TRBJ1-1; D may be TRBD1 (5 bases). Germline V lookup: CDR1 MNHNY, CDR2 SVGAGI (reference sequence). V was cut by 2 bases and J by 4 bases, with 8 bases left in between. This CDR3 region has 13 residues. Here the CDR3 DNA reads TGTGCCAGCAGTTACGGGGCGGTCACTGAAGCTTTCTTT. It codes for CASSYGAVTEAFF.

The count of this clone is one. V gene TRBV5-1 combines with J gene TRBJ2-3; D perhaps matches TRBD1 (6 bases). This CDR3 contains 14 residues. Trimming removed 0 bases from V and 4 bases from J, with 9 bases in between. Germline V gene lookup returns CDR1 SGHRS and CDR2 YFSETQ. CDR3 nucleotide sequence: TGCGCCAGCAGCTTGGCCCCAGGGGCAGATACGCAGTATTTT. Translated, it gives CASSLAPGADTQYF.